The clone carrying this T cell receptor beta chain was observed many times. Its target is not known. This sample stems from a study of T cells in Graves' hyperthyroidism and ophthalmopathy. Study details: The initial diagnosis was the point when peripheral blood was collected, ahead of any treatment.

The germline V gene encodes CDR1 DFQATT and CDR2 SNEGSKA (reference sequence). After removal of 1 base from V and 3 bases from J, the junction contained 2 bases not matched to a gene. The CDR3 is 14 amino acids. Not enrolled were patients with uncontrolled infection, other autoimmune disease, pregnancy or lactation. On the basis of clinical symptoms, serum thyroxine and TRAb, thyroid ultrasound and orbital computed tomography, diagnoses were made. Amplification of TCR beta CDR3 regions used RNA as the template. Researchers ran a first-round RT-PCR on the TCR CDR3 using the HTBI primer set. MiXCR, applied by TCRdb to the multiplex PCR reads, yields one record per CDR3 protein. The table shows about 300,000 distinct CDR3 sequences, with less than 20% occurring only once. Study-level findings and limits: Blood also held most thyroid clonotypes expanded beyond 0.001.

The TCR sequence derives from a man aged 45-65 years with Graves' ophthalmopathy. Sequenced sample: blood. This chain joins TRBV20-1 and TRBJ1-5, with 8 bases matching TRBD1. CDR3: CSARADRDNQPQHF. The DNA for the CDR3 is TGCAGTGCTAGAGCGGACAGGGACAATCAGCCCCAGCATTTT.